The clone carrying this T cell receptor (beta chain) has just one count. Clones were sequenced by immunoSEQ multiplex PCR, and TCRdb holds only the in-frame ones, with some missing. The table has fewer than 150,000 clones, about 89% seen once. Trimming cost V 0 bases and J 6 bases; bases outside gene matches: 7. This CDR3 is 15 amino acids long. Germline V gene sequence: CDR1 SGHNT, CDR2 YENEEA. This sample is drawn from a study of T cell responses to AZD1222 COVID-19 vaccine. This chain uses TRBV11-3 with TRBJ2-7; the match to TRBD1 covers 8 bases. This receptor was taken from an adult who received the AZD1222 COVID-19 vaccine. The specimen was peripheral blood, collected 28 days after the second AZD1222 dose. CDR3 sequence (DNA): TGTGCCAGCAGCTTAGACGACAGGGGAAGCTCCGAGCAGTACTTC. Its protein product is CASSLDDRGSSEQYF.